This paragraph covers one T cell receptor (beta chain) sequence. Antigen: not known. The data are from a study of STAT5B mutations in CD4+ large granular lymphocyte leukemia. Findings and caveats of the study: Top patient clones used TRBV06 genes more often: 8/27 versus 2/35 in controls. Main leukemic clonotypes were patient-specific, but approximately 27% appeared at low frequency elsewhere. Without HLA matching, higher CD4+ than CD8+ T-LGLL clonality could reflect small sample size. CD4-sorted patient repertoires seemed more clonal than healthy CD4+ repertoires.

Assay: immunoSEQ multiplex PCR; the TCRdb copy retains only in-frame clones and omits some. Of about 33,000 clones detected, roughly 72% appear once; the ten largest clones hold 0.29%. This CDR3 contains 13 residues. The V gene lost 2 bases and the J gene lost 2 bases, with 6 bases spanning the gap. Per germline, CDR1 SGDLS and CDR2 YYNGEE. The chain combines TRBV9 with TRBJ2-3, with unresolved D. Sequencing was performed on CD4+ T cells from blood buffy coats. This TCR was sampled from a human donor in good health. The CDR3 DNA follows: TGTGCCAGCAGCGTCGGCCCCACAGATACGCAGTATTTT. Translated, it gives CASSVGPTDTQYF.